Shown below are 26 T cell receptor beta chains from a single sample sequenced in a study of beta chain features in type 1 diabetes. Study-level findings and limits: In every one of the four CD4+ subsets, TCRB CDR3s were moderately but significantly shorter in Type 1 diabetes patients.

No antigens are known for them. The entirety of the isolated RNA underwent reverse transcription, so expressed TCRB transcripts were sequenced. Assay: immunoSEQ multiplex PCR; the TCRdb copy retains only in-frame clones and omits some. Of tens of thousands of clones listed, 55% to 75% are singletons. What was sequenced was stem cell memory CD4+ T cells from blood. The source is a woman aged 25 to 39 with type 1 diabetes.

This clone is a singleton in its sample. The J gene is TRBJ2-2, the V gene TRBV11-3; TRBD2 agrees at 15 bases. The CDR3 contains 19 residues. Germline values: CDR1 SGHNT, CDR2 YENEEA. The J segment lost 4 bases and the V segment lost 5 bases, leaving 11 bases of the junction unmatched. The CDR3: CASSQTWTSGRGSTGELFF. The CDR3 nucleotides are TGTGCCAGCAGCCAAACCTGGACTAGCGGGAGGGGGAGCACCGGGGAGCTGTTTTTT. The variable domain in full, with the rest retrieved from reference TRBV11-3 and TRBJ2-2, is EAGVVQSPRYKIIEKKQPVAFWCNPISGHNTLYWYLQNLGQGPELLIRYENEEAVDDSQLPKDRFSAERLKGVDSTLKIQPAELGDSAVYLCASSQTWTSGRGSTGELFFGEGSRLTVL.

The gene calls are TRBV19 and TRBJ2-1, with unresolved D. Trimming cost V 2 bases and J 10 bases, with 12 bases left between them. There are 13 residues in the CDR3. Germline CDR1 LNHDA, CDR2 SQIVND (reference sequence). CDR3 loop: CASSISLVGEQFF. The CDR3 DNA follows: TGTGCCAGTAGTATATCTCTAGTCGGCGAGCAGTTCTTC.

The chain carries TRBV7-2 and TRBJ2-7; 13 nucleotides agree with TRBD2. The CDR3 has 14 amino acids. Looked up from germline, CDR1 is SGHTA and CDR2 is FQGNSA. J gave up 7 bases and V 5 bases, and 5 bases lay outside the gene matches. The CDR3 here is CASSPSGLAGEQYF. The CDR3 DNA reads TGTGCCAGCAGCCCCTCGGGACTAGCGGGAGAGCAGTACTTC.

The CDR3 region has the DNA TGTGCCAGCAGCGCTTCTAGCGGGAGGCCTTACGAGCAGTACTTC. It encodes CASSASSGRPYEQYF. The chain carries TRBV7-3 and TRBJ2-7, with 11 bases fitting TRBD2. Germline CDR1 SGHTA, CDR2 FQGTGA. V trimming: 5 bases; J trimming: 4 bases; junction bases outside the gene matches: 7. The CDR3 sequence is 15 residues long.

The chain combines TRBV7-3 with TRBJ1-2; 9 bases map to TRBD1. The CDR3 spans 16 residues. Germline V gene sequence: CDR1 SGHTA, CDR2 FQGTGA. The trim removed 4 bases at V and 7 bases at J, leaving 13 bases unmatched. DNA of the CDR3: TGTGCCAGCAGCTCCACAGCCATGGACAGGGGTGGTGGCTACACCTTC. Protein: CASSSTAMDRGGGYTF.

This clone was observed a handful of times. The rearrangement joins TRBV29-1 to TRBJ2-7; D gene unclear. Germline V CDR1 and CDR2: SQVTM, ANQGSEA. The CDR3 consists of 12 residues. Trimming took off 0 bases at V and 7 bases at J, with 10 bases between the two ends. CDR3 amino acids: CSVEEPGREQYF. The CDR3 nucleotides read TGCAGCGTTGAAGAGCCAGGTCGAGAGCAGTACTTC.

The rearrangement uses TRBV6-4 and TRBJ2-1, with 7 bases that match TRBD2. V shed 0 bases and J 3 bases; nucleotides not matched to a gene: 5. There are 16 residues in the CDR3. The germline V gene encodes CDR1 MRHNA and CDR2 SNTAGT. Here the CDR3 DNA reads TGTGCCAGCAGTGACTCCAGGACTAGAGACTACAATGAGCAGTTCTTC. Encoded protein: CASSDSRTRDYNEQFF.

This clone was picked up a small number of times. This chain uses TRBV2 with TRBJ1-5; perhaps TRBD1 as D (5 bases). CDR1 is SNHLY and CDR2 is FYNNEI in the germline V gene. V was clipped by 5 bases and J by 8 bases, with 13 bases between them. The length of the CDR3 is 13 residues. The CDR3 here is CASSPREGEPQHF. For the CDR3, the DNA is TGTGCCAGCAGTCCCAGGGAGGGCGAGCCCCAGCATTTT.

V gene TRBV7-9 combines with J gene TRBJ2-7; D remains unclear. The germline CDR1 and CDR2 sequences are SEHNR and FQNEAQ (reference sequence). CDR3 length: 11 amino acids. V lost 5 bases, J lost 3 bases, and 5 bases lay in between. The DNA of the CDR3 is TGTGCCAGCAGCGCAGTCTACGAGCAGTACTTC. It encodes CASSAVYEQYF.

This clone was observed once. The V and J genes are TRBV2 and TRBJ2-7; the match to TRBD1 covers 8 bases. V lost 7 bases to trimming and J lost 5 bases; unmatched junction nucleotides: 7. Germline loops: CDR1 SNHLY, CDR2 FYNNEI. This CDR3 has 13 residues. In DNA form, the CDR3 reads TGTGCCAGCACGTGGACAGGGAACGACGAGCAGTACTTC. As protein: CASTWTGNDEQYF.

This clone appeared a few times. The chain links TRBV19 to TRBJ2-4; TRBD2 aligns across 9 bases. In germline, CDR1 is LNHDA, CDR2 SQIVND (reference sequence). V shed 5 bases and J 0 bases; nucleotides not matched to a gene: 5. The CDR3 is 16 residues long. Written as DNA, the CDR3 is TGTGCCAGTAGTCCCACTAGCGGGCTAGCCAAAAACATTCAGTACTTC. The encoded protein is CASSPTSGLAKNIQYF.

This chain links TRBV7-3 with TRBJ2-1; 8 bases align to TRBD1. V trimming: 6 bases; J trimming: 3 bases; junction bases outside the gene matches: 7. CDR3 length: 15 residues. CDR1 SGHTA and CDR2 FQGTGA come from the germline V gene. CDR3 DNA: TGTGCCAGCAGTCAGACCGGGACAGGCTACAATGAGCAGTTCTTC. Translated, it gives CASSQTGTGYNEQFF.

This clone was counted only a few times. V usage is TRBV5-1 and J usage is TRBJ2-4, with a tentative D call TRBD2 (6 bases). V dropped 4 bases and J dropped 7 bases, with 18 bases sitting between them. The germline V gene has CDR1 SGHRS and CDR2 YFSETQ. The CDR3 covers 15 residues. CDR3 DNA: TGCGCCAGCAGCGTGCATATGGGAGGAACTAACATTCAGTACTTC. This translates into CASSVHMGGTNIQYF.

The gene calls are TRBV15 and TRBJ2-1; TRBD2 agrees at 9 bases. The V and J ends lost 5 bases and 4 bases, in that order; junction bases with no gene match: 9. The length of the CDR3 is 16 residues. Germline CDR1 reads LNHNV; CDR2 reads YYDKDF (reference sequence). CDR3 in amino acids: CATSQDLAGLYNEQFF. In DNA, the CDR3 is TGTGCCACCAGCCAGGACCTAGCGGGGCTTTACAATGAGCAGTTCTTC.

The chain uses TRBV7-9 and TRBJ2-3; 7 positions match TRBD2. The CDR3 is 16 residues long. Germline V gives CDR1 SEHNR, CDR2 FQNEAQ (reference sequence). J gave up 5 bases and V 6 bases, and 14 bases lay outside the gene matches. CDR3 nucleotides: TGTGCCAGCAGGATGTATCGACTAGCTTCTAGAGATACGCAGTATTTT. Protein product: CASRMYRLASRDTQYF. The whole variable domain, filled in from reference TRBV7-9 and TRBJ2-3, reads DTGVSQNPRHKITKRGQNVTFRCDPISEHNRLYWYRQTLGQGPEFLTYFQNEAQLEKSRLLSDRFSAERPKGSFSTLEIQRTEQGDSAMYLCASRMYRLASRDTQYFGPGTRLTVL.

This sequence joins TRBV7-9 and TRBJ1-2; TRBD1 is a possible D gene (6 bases). The ends were cut back, 7 bases at V and 0 bases at J, with 12 bases in the middle. The CDR3 has 14 residues. CDR1 and CDR2 from the germline V gene are SEHNR and FQNEAQ (reference sequence). DNA for the CDR3: TGTGCCAGCAATAGACAGGCCTCTAACTATGGCTACACCTTC. This translates into CASNRQASNYGYTF.

This clone has a single count. The chain joins TRBV29-1 to TRBJ2-7, with TRBD1 matching over 7 bases. The V and J ends lost 5 bases and 6 bases, in that order; junction bases with no gene match: 10. The CDR3 is 13 residues long. Germline V gene lookup returns CDR1 SQVTM and CDR2 ANQGSEA. CDR3 nucleotides: TGCAGCGTTAAACAGGGGTCCATATCCGAGCAGTACTTC. As protein: CSVKQGSISEQYF.

This rearrangement joins TRBV5-1 to TRBJ2-5; D remains unclear. The ends were cut back, 1 base at V and 2 bases at J, with 9 bases in the middle. The CDR3 contains 14 residues. Germline assignment: CDR1 SGHRS and CDR2 YFSETQ. CDR3 in DNA: TGCGCCAGCAGCTTGCAGCGCATGCAAGAGACCCAGTACTTC. Protein: CASSLQRMQETQYF.

The chain combines TRBV30 with TRBJ2-7, with a weak D call TRBD2 (5 bases). This CDR3 has 12 residues. The germline CDR1 and CDR2 sequences are GTSNPN and SVGIG (reference sequence). Deletions cut 3 bases from V and 9 bases from J, with 15 bases between. The CDR3 loop is CAWRGVAGGQYF. CDR3 bases: TGTGCCTGGAGGGGCGTCGCGGGCGGGCAGTACTTC.

The rearrangement uses TRBV6-6 and TRBJ2-3, with D perhaps matching TRBD1 (6 bases). V was shortened by 2 bases and J by 0 bases, with 9 bases between the two germline ends. This CDR3 has 15 amino acids. Germline CDR1 MNHNY, CDR2 SVGAGI (reference sequence). CDR3 residues: CASSYGQGSTDTQYF. DNA of the CDR3: TGTGCCAGCAGTTACGGCCAGGGGAGCACAGATACGCAGTATTTT.

Only a few counts were recorded for this clone. V and J are TRBV5-1 and TRBJ2-7; 8 bases map to TRBD1. CDR1 and CDR2 from the germline V gene are SGHRS and YFSETQ. The CDR3 has 15 amino acids. The junction had 7 bases not matched to a gene; V was cut back by 3 bases and J by 2 bases. The CDR3 DNA reads TGCGCCAGCAGCTACCAACAGGGGGGAACCTACGAGCAGTACTTC. As protein: CASSYQQGGTYEQYF.

This chain connects TRBV2 to TRBJ1-2; D possibly corresponds to TRBD1 (5 bases). Germline V gene lookup returns CDR1 SNHLY and CDR2 FYNNEI. The CDR3 contains 15 residues. Trimming left V 4 bases short and J 8 bases short, with 20 bases between. CDR3 coding DNA: TGTGCCAGCAGTGGGGAGGGGATTACTCGGACGGGCTACACCTTC. It yields the protein CASSGEGITRTGYTF.

The chain carries TRBV11-3 and TRBJ1-1, with a weak D call TRBD1 (5 bases). The germline gives CDR1 SGHNT, CDR2 YENEEA. This CDR3 spans 13 amino acids. Trimming took 4 bases from V and 1 from J, leaving 7 bases between them. The CDR3 bases are TGTGCCAGCAGCTGGCAGGGGAACACTGAAGCTTTCTTT. Translated: CASSWQGNTEAFF.

The CDR3 loop is CASSKLAGRSTDTQYF. The CDR3 DNA sequence: TGTGCCAGCAGTAAACTAGCGGGACGTAGCACAGATACGCAGTATTTT. The genes are TRBV2 and TRBJ2-3, with 10 bases identical to TRBD2. J was trimmed by 0 bases and V by 5 bases; bases with no gene match: 5. The CDR3 is 16 residues long. The germline V gene has CDR1 SNHLY and CDR2 FYNNEI.

This chain uses TRBV6-1 with TRBJ2-5; D not certain. Germline CDR1 MNHNS, CDR2 SASEGT. The CDR3 extends over 12 amino acids. V lost 6 bases and J lost 2, with 7 bases in between. The CDR3 sequence is CASSQFQETQYF. In DNA, the CDR3 is TGTGCCAGCAGCCAGTTTCAAGAGACCCAGTACTTC.

This chain joins TRBV7-2 and TRBJ1-5; no clear D gene. CDR1 and CDR2 from the germline V gene are SGHTA and FQGNSA. The CDR3 length is 14 residues. Trimming stripped 3 bases from V and 2 bases from J, with 8 bases between. This CDR3 reads CASSFRGGNQPQHF. The DNA for the CDR3 is TGTGCCAGCAGCTTTCGGGGAGGCAATCAGCCCCAGCATTTT.